The 5 T cell receptor beta chains in this list originate from one sample, sequenced in a study of cytomegalovirus exposure and HLA in healthy donors. Primers: 60 Vbeta forward and 13 Jbeta reverse. Profiled with immunoSEQ multiplex PCR; TCRdb holds only in-frame clones, not every one. Of about 250,000 clones detected, 78% appear once; the ten largest clones hold about 0.47%. Sequenced input: PBMCs. These receptors all stem from a boy aged 5-17 years in good health and CMV-seronegative.

J is TRBJ2-3 and V is TRBV5-1; D is ambiguous. Trimming removed 5 bases from V and 3 bases from J, with 7 bases in between. The CDR3 consists of 12 residues. Per germline, CDR1 SGHRS and CDR2 YFSETQ. CDR3 sequence: CASSFYTDTQYF. DNA of the CDR3: TGCGCCAGCAGTTTTTATACAGATACGCAGTATTTT. The full variable domain, its missing parts supplied by reference TRBV5-1 and TRBJ2-3, is KAGVTQTPRYLIKTRGQQVTLSCSPISGHRSVSWYQQTPGQGLQFLFEYFSETQRNKGNFPGRFSGRQFSNSRSEMNVSTLELGDSALYLCASSFYTDTQYFGPGTRLTVL.

The chain combines TRBV5-1 with TRBJ1-4; D is uncertain. CDR1 and CDR2 from the germline V gene are SGHRS and YFSETQ. Trimming left V 4 bases short and J 4 bases short, with 11 bases between. The CDR3 runs to 14 residues. CDR3 amino acids: CASSPSPDNEKLFF. The DNA for the CDR3 is TGCGCCAGCAGCCCTTCCCCAGATAATGAAAAACTGTTTTTT.

The chain has TRBV19 and TRBJ1-4; TRBD1 might be the D (5 bases). Per the germline V gene, CDR1 is LNHDA and CDR2 is SQIVND (reference sequence). V lost 4 bases and J 0 bases, leaving 9 bases between the germline ends. This CDR3 has 15 residues. The CDR3 nucleotides read TGTGCCAGTAGTACACAGGACACAACTAATGAAAAACTGTTTTTT. It encodes CASSTQDTTNEKLFF.

The chain links TRBV29-1 to TRBJ1-1, with 9 bases matching TRBD1. Per the germline V gene, CDR1 is SQVTM and CDR2 is ANQGSEA. This CDR3 has 13 residues. With V trimmed by 4 bases and J by 4 bases, 4 bases remained unmatched. CDR3: CSVAKDRGTEAFF. The CDR3, as DNA: TGCAGCGTTGCTAAGGACAGGGGCACTGAAGCTTTCTTT.

This chain uses TRBV6-1 with TRBJ1-2, with a possible D match to TRBD1 (5 bases). Trimming pared 8 bases from V and 5 bases from J, leaving 18 bases between. The CDR3 has 14 residues. CDR1 and CDR2 (germline): MNHNS, SASEGT. CDR3 coding DNA: TGTGCCAGCGGCCGTACACCTCAGGGTTATGGCTACACCTTC. Protein sequence: CASGRTPQGYGYTF.